A selection of T cell receptor beta chains follows, all from one sample in a study of T and B cells in COVID-19 patients. TCRdb re-derived calls from the multiplex PCR reads in MiXCR, one entry per CDR3 protein. Of about 8,200 distinct CDR3 sequences listed, over 35% are singletons. The sequencing input was blood. These receptors came from a human donor who had recovered from COVID-19. Each CDR3 is given with its conserved first and last residue. D genes are given only for firm matches. The size of a clone is reported for some rows only, either as once, few or many, or as a class for expanded clones.

d_call: TRBD1
v_call: TRBV10-3
j_call: TRBJ2-2
clone_size: NA
cdr3_aa: CAISESMQGAGELFF
cdr3_nt: TGTGCCATCAGTGAGTCGATGCAGGGGGCCGGGGAGCTGTTTTTT

d_call: TRBD1
v_call: TRBV20-1
j_call: TRBJ2-6
clone_size: NA
cdr3_aa: CSARAPGQGAYGANVLTF
cdr3_nt: TGCAGTGCTAGGGCCCCGGGACAGGGGGCTTACGGGGCCAACGTCCTGACTTTC

d_call: NA
v_call: TRBV12-3/TRBV12-4
j_call: TRBJ2-2
clone_size: medium-sized
cdr3_aa: CASSQTENTGELFF
cdr3_nt: TGTGCCAGCAGCCAGACCGAGAACACCGGGGAGCTGTTTTTT

d_call: TRBD2
v_call: TRBV11-3
j_call: TRBJ2-5
clone_size: NA
cdr3_aa: CASGATRGALETQYF
cdr3_nt: TGTGCCAGCGGGGCCACGCGGGGGGCCTTGGAGACCCAGTACTTC

d_call: NA
v_call: TRBV27
j_call: TRBJ1-1
clone_size: NA
cdr3_aa: CASGDPARTEAFF
cdr3_nt: TGTGCCAGCGGGGACCCTGCTCGCACTGAAGCTTTCTTT

d_call: NA
v_call: TRBV5-1
j_call: TRBJ1-5
clone_size: few
cdr3_aa: CASSLDSSNQPQHF
cdr3_nt: TGCGCCAGCAGCTTGGACAGTAGCAATCAGCCCCAGCATTTT

d_call: TRBD1
v_call: TRBV12-3/TRBV12-4
j_call: TRBJ2-3
clone_size: NA
cdr3_aa: CASSFDRVRDTQYF
cdr3_nt: TGTGCCAGCAGTTTCGACAGGGTGAGGGATACGCAGTATTTT

d_call: TRBD1
v_call: TRBV13
j_call: TRBJ1-5
clone_size: medium-sized
cdr3_aa: CASSLAGGGEPRDQPQHF
cdr3_nt: TGTGCCAGCAGCTTAGCAGGGGGCGGCGAACCTAGAGATCAGCCCCAGCATTTT

d_call: NA
v_call: TRBV5-4
j_call: TRBJ1-2
clone_size: NA
cdr3_aa: CASSLARSNYGYTF
cdr3_nt: TGTGCCAGCAGCTTGGCCCGTTCTAACTATGGCTACACCTTC

d_call: TRBD1
v_call: TRBV11-3
j_call: TRBJ2-5
clone_size: few
cdr3_aa: CASSLGGQGYRETQYF
cdr3_nt: TGTGCCAGCAGCTTGGGGGGACAGGGGTACCGAGAGACCCAGTACTTC

d_call: NA
v_call: TRBV6-5
j_call: TRBJ1-4
clone_size: NA
cdr3_aa: CASGGGAGEKLFF
cdr3_nt: TGTGCCAGCGGGGGGGGCGCCGGGGAAAAACTGTTTTTT

d_call: NA
v_call: TRBV27
j_call: TRBJ2-7
clone_size: once
cdr3_aa: CASSPRDGYEQYF
cdr3_nt: TGTGCCAGCTCACCTCGGGACGGCTACGAGCAGTACTTC

d_call: TRBD1
v_call: TRBV15
j_call: TRBJ1-1
clone_size: NA
cdr3_aa: CATSRRGTGYTEAFF
cdr3_nt: TGTGCCACCAGCAGGCGGGGGACAGGGTACACTGAAGCTTTCTTT

d_call: NA
v_call: TRBV7-9
j_call: TRBJ2-5
clone_size: few
cdr3_aa: CASSLGDREDETQYF
cdr3_nt: TGTGCCAGCAGCTTAGGTGACAGGGAGGACGAGACCCAGTACTTC

d_call: TRBD1
v_call: TRBV6-2/TRBV6-3
j_call: TRBJ2-3
clone_size: NA
cdr3_aa: CASSYSPDRGRGADTQYF
cdr3_nt: TGTGCCAGCAGTTACTCGCCGGACAGGGGGCGAGGGGCAGATACGCAGTATTTT

d_call: TRBD1
v_call: TRBV19
j_call: TRBJ1-1
clone_size: once
cdr3_aa: CASIDRGMDTEAFF
cdr3_nt: TGTGCCAGTATCGACAGGGGAATGGACACTGAAGCTTTCTTT

d_call: NA
v_call: TRBV10-1
j_call: TRBJ2-3
clone_size: NA
cdr3_aa: CASSESSLTDTQYF
cdr3_nt: TGCGCCAGCAGTGAGTCGTCCCTCACAGATACGCAGTATTTT

d_call: NA
v_call: TRBV7-2
j_call: TRBJ2-7
clone_size: few
cdr3_aa: CASSLNPTYEQYF
cdr3_nt: TGTGCCAGCAGCTTGAACCCTACCTACGAGCAGTACTTC

d_call: NA
v_call: TRBV5-1
j_call: TRBJ2-2
clone_size: NA
cdr3_aa: CASSNLGVAGELFF
cdr3_nt: TGCGCCAGCAGCAATTTGGGGGTGGCCGGGGAGCTGTTTTTT

d_call: TRBD1
v_call: TRBV7-9
j_call: TRBJ2-3
clone_size: few
cdr3_aa: CASSSTGTALDTQYF
cdr3_nt: TGTGCCAGCAGCTCCACCGGGACAGCCTTGGATACGCAGTATTTT

d_call: TRBD2
v_call: TRBV29-1
j_call: TRBJ2-3
clone_size: few
cdr3_aa: CSAWVSASGVGTDTQYF
cdr3_nt: TGCAGCGCCTGGGTCAGTGCTAGCGGGGTAGGCACAGATACGCAGTATTTT

d_call: NA
v_call: TRBV6-5
j_call: TRBJ2-1
clone_size: few
cdr3_aa: CASSYSTDTYNEQFF
cdr3_nt: TGTGCCAGCAGTTACTCGACGGACACCTACAATGAGCAGTTCTTC

d_call: NA
v_call: TRBV19
j_call: TRBJ2-6
clone_size: medium-sized
cdr3_aa: CATRDGTSGANVLTF
cdr3_nt: TGTGCCACTAGGGACGGAACCTCTGGGGCCAACGTCCTGACTTTC

d_call: NA
v_call: TRBV19
j_call: TRBJ1-5
clone_size: NA
cdr3_aa: CASSPGGHNNQPQHF
cdr3_nt: TGTGCCAGTAGTCCGGGGGGGCATAATAATCAGCCCCAGCATTTT

d_call: NA
v_call: TRBV11-1
j_call: TRBJ2-7
clone_size: once
cdr3_aa: CASSWGDEQYF
cdr3_nt: TGTGCCAGCAGCTGGGGGGACGAGCAGTACTTC

d_call: NA
v_call: TRBV6-2/TRBV6-3
j_call: TRBJ2-3
clone_size: NA
cdr3_aa: CASRWTLSTDTQYF
cdr3_nt: TGTGCCAGCAGATGGACGCTTAGCACAGATACGCAGTATTTT

d_call: NA
v_call: TRBV6-6
j_call: TRBJ1-1
clone_size: few
cdr3_aa: CASSNTGEAFF
cdr3_nt: TGTGCCAGCAGTAACACAGGGGAAGCTTTCTTT

d_call: TRBD2
v_call: TRBV7-9
j_call: TRBJ2-7
clone_size: NA
cdr3_aa: CASSPGSSGGSYEQYF
cdr3_nt: TGTGCCAGCAGCCCCGGGTCCAGCGGGGGCTCCTACGAGCAGTACTTC

d_call: NA
v_call: TRBV15
j_call: TRBJ2-7
clone_size: NA
cdr3_aa: CATSRDNSLGEYEQYF
cdr3_nt: TGTGCCACCAGCAGAGATAATTCGCTAGGGGAGTACGAGCAGTACTTC

d_call: NA
v_call: TRBV27
j_call: TRBJ1-2
clone_size: NA
cdr3_aa: CASSLTRANYGYTF
cdr3_nt: TGTGCCAGCAGTCTGACCAGGGCTAACTATGGCTACACCTTC

d_call: NA
v_call: TRBV6-5
j_call: TRBJ1-6
clone_size: NA
cdr3_aa: CASSYSTLYNSPLHF
cdr3_nt: TGTGCCAGCAGTTACTCGACGCTGTATAATTCACCCCTCCACTTT

d_call: NA
v_call: TRBV7-9
j_call: TRBJ1-2
clone_size: NA
cdr3_aa: CASSRAVGSNYGYTF
cdr3_nt: TGTGCCAGCAGCCGCGCAGTGGGGTCTAACTATGGCTACACCTTC

d_call: NA
v_call: TRBV6-5
j_call: TRBJ2-6
clone_size: NA
cdr3_aa: CASSLTGPVFSGANVLTF
cdr3_nt: TGTGCCAGCAGTCTGACGGGTCCAGTCTTCTCTGGGGCCAACGTCCTGACTTTC

d_call: NA
v_call: TRBV6-1
j_call: TRBJ1-6
clone_size: NA
cdr3_aa: CASGSSYNSPLHF
cdr3_nt: TGTGCCAGCGGGAGCTCCTATAATTCACCCCTCCACTTT

d_call: NA
v_call: TRBV5-4
j_call: TRBJ2-2
clone_size: NA
cdr3_aa: CASSFTAGELFF
cdr3_nt: TGTGCCAGCAGCTTTACGGCCGGGGAGCTGTTTTTT

d_call: TRBD1
v_call: TRBV6-1
j_call: TRBJ1-2
clone_size: NA
cdr3_aa: CASSADRGGGYTF
cdr3_nt: TGTGCCAGCAGTGCCGACAGGGGTGGTGGCTACACCTTC

d_call: NA
v_call: TRBV6-1
j_call: TRBJ2-3
clone_size: NA
cdr3_aa: CASIFWGRTDTQYF
cdr3_nt: TGTGCCAGCATCTTCTGGGGCCGGACAGATACGCAGTATTTT

d_call: TRBD2
v_call: TRBV19
j_call: TRBJ2-3
clone_size: medium-sized
cdr3_aa: CATTGTSGGPATQYF
cdr3_nt: TGTGCCACCACGGGGACTAGCGGGGGTCCGGCTACGCAGTATTTT

d_call: NA
v_call: TRBV11-2
j_call: TRBJ2-3
clone_size: NA
cdr3_aa: CASSLLSGRTDTQYF
cdr3_nt: TGTGCCAGCAGCTTATTGTCCGGTAGGACAGATACGCAGTATTTT

d_call: NA
v_call: TRBV29-1
j_call: TRBJ1-2
clone_size: few
cdr3_aa: CSAEGLVDNYGYTF
cdr3_nt: TGCAGCGCTGAGGGGCTGGTGGACAACTATGGCTACACCTTC

d_call: NA
v_call: TRBV30
j_call: TRBJ1-5
clone_size: few
cdr3_aa: CAWSLLQGSSNQPQHF
cdr3_nt: TGTGCCTGGAGTCTTTTACAGGGATCTAGCAATCAGCCCCAGCATTTT

d_call: NA
v_call: TRBV30
j_call: TRBJ2-3
clone_size: NA
cdr3_aa: CAWSVEGSDTQYF
cdr3_nt: TGTGCCTGGAGTGTAGAGGGGTCAGATACGCAGTATTTT

d_call: TRBD2
v_call: TRBV19
j_call: TRBJ2-2
clone_size: few
cdr3_aa: CASSKASGRWAGELFF
cdr3_nt: TGTGCCAGTAGTAAGGCTAGCGGGAGGTGGGCCGGGGAGCTGTTTTTT